The rows below give T cell receptor beta chains drawn from one sample of a study of cytomegalovirus exposure and HLA in healthy donors. Sequenced by immunoSEQ multiplex PCR; TCRdb stores in-frame clones only, minus some. This table lists some 55,000 clones. The sequencing input was PBMCs. Receptor source: a man younger than 35 in good health and CMV-seropositive. Each CDR3 is given with its conserved first and last residue. D genes are given only for firm matches.

CDR3 length	D gene	V gene	J gene	CDR3 protein	CDR3 DNA
15	-	TRBV6-1	TRBJ2-1	CASSEAGENYNEQFF	TGTGCCAGCAGTGAAGCGGGAGAGAATTACAATGAGCAGTTCTTC
17	TRBD2	TRBV30	TRBJ2-7	CAWALRAGGYSSYEQYF	TGTGCCTGGGCCCTGCGAGCGGGAGGGTATAGCTCCTACGAGCAGTACTTC
15	-	TRBV5-4	TRBJ1-6	CASSLEGGYNSPLHF	TGTGCCAGCAGCTTGGAAGGGGGCTATAATTCACCCCTCCACTTT
11	-	TRBV30	TRBJ2-3	CAWTLTDTQYF	TGTGCCTGGACTCTCACAGATACGCAGTATTTT
17	TRBD2	TRBV4-1	TRBJ2-1	CASSLGTSGPSYNEQFF	TGCGCCAGCAGCCTCGGGACTAGCGGGCCCTCCTACAATGAGCAGTTCTTC
14	-	TRBV19	TRBJ1-1	CASSIGGQNTEAFF	TGTGCCAGTAGTATAGGCGGGCAGAACACTGAAGCTTTCTTT
11	-	TRBV30	TRBJ2-5	CASNERETQYF	TGTGCCAGCAATGAACGGGAGACCCAGTACTTC
15	-	TRBV10-3	TRBJ1-1	CAITQGKELNTEAFF	TGTGCCATCACGCAGGGTAAGGAGTTGAACACTGAAGCTTTCTTT
17	TRBD1	TRBV28	TRBJ1-1	CASSLGTGGGLNTEAFF	TGTGCCAGCAGTTTAGGGACAGGGGGTGGGCTGAACACTGAAGCTTTCTTT
15	TRBD2	TRBV2	TRBJ2-3	CASSLGTSRTDTQYF	TGTGCCAGCTCCCTCGGGACTAGTAGGACAGATACGCAGTATTTT
17	TRBD2	TRBV10-3	TRBJ2-1	CAISGTSGRLLYNEQFF	TGTGCCATCAGTGGGACTAGCGGGAGGCTTCTCTACAATGAGCAGTTCTTC
14	-	TRBV2	TRBJ2-7	CASMAQGNSYEQYF	TGTGCCAGCATGGCGCAGGGCAACTCCTACGAGCAGTACTTC
15	TRBD2	TRBV6-4	TRBJ2-1	CASSDSSGSYNEQFF	TGTGCCAGCAGTGACTCTAGCGGGAGTTACAATGAGCAGTTCTTC
14	-	TRBV4-1	TRBJ1-3	CASSQARPGNTIYF	TGCGCCAGCAGCCAAGCGAGGCCTGGAAACACCATATATTTT
16	TRBD2	TRBV7-6	TRBJ2-2	CASSLGGGRGAGELFF	TGTGCCAGCAGCTTAGGTGGCGGGAGGGGCGCCGGGGAGCTGTTTTTT
14	-	TRBV11-2	TRBJ2-7	CASSFAGAAYEQYF	TGTGCCAGCAGCTTTGCAGGGGCAGCCTACGAGCAGTACTTC
13	-	TRBV19	TRBJ1-2	CASSKDNNYGYTF	TGTGCCAGTAGTAAAGACAATAACTATGGCTACACCTTC
15	-	TRBV5-1	TRBJ1-1	CASSLAQGSNTEAFF	TGCGCCAGCAGCTTGGCCCAGGGTTCGAACACTGAAGCTTTCTTT
15	TRBD2	TRBV27	TRBJ2-3	CASSGLAGVSDTQYF	TGTGCCAGCAGTGGACTAGCGGGAGTTTCAGATACGCAGTATTTT
12	-	TRBV7-9	TRBJ2-7	CASSYQEFEQYF	TGTGCCAGCAGCTATCAAGAGTTCGAGCAGTACTTC
15	TRBD1	TRBV4-1	TRBJ2-7	CASSQAGQGGHEQYF	TGCGCCAGCAGCCAAGCAGGACAGGGTGGCCACGAGCAGTACTTC
14	-	TRBV6-1	TRBJ2-7	CASSVVGTSYEQYF	TGTGCCAGCAGTGTCGTTGGTACTTCCTACGAGCAGTACTTC
13	-	TRBV29-1	TRBJ1-4	CSVGSSRDEKLFF	TGCAGCGTTGGAAGTAGCCGCGATGAAAAACTGTTTTTT
14	TRBD1	TRBV2	TRBJ2-7	CAKHAGTGNYEQYF	TGTGCCAAGCACGCCGGGACAGGGAACTACGAGCAGTACTTC
13	-	TRBV4-1	TRBJ2-5	CASSQWQQETQYF	TGCGCCAGCAGCCAGTGGCAACAAGAGACCCAGTACTTC
15	-	TRBV25-1	TRBJ1-5	CASSAQGRGNQPQHF	TGTGCCAGCAGTGCTCAGGGGAGGGGCAATCAGCCCCAGCATTTT
15	TRBD1	TRBV6-1	TRBJ2-2	CASSPGTGASGELFF	TGTGCCAGCTCACCCGGGACAGGGGCTTCCGGGGAGCTGTTTTTT
12	TRBD1	TRBV5-1	TRBJ2-5	CASHRGQETQYF	TGCGCCAGTCACAGGGGCCAAGAGACCCAGTACTTC
13	-	TRBV30	TRBJ1-1	CAWSRGVNAEAFF	TGTGCCTGGAGCAGGGGCGTCAACGCTGAAGCTTTCTTT
15	TRBD1	TRBV28	TRBJ1-2	CASSLDGTENYGYTF	TGTGCCAGCAGTTTAGATGGGACAGAGAACTATGGCTACACCTTC
15	-	TRBV5-1	TRBJ2-3	CASSLGGGSTDTQYF	TGCGCCAGCAGCTTGGGGGGGGGCAGTACAGATACGCAGTATTTT
15	TRBD1	TRBV11-2	TRBJ1-5	CASSPTGGSNQPQHF	TGTGCCAGCAGCCCCACAGGGGGCAGCAATCAGCCCCAGCATTTT
15	-	TRBV2	TRBJ2-2	CASSEEGADTGELFF	TGTGCCAGCAGTGAAGAAGGGGCGGACACCGGGGAGCTGTTTTTT
15	TRBD1	TRBV6-1	TRBJ2-3	CASSKGQGSTDTQYF	TGTGCCAGCAGTAAGGGACAGGGGAGCACAGATACGCAGTATTTT
14	-	TRBV10-2	TRBJ1-2	CASSETGTSRGYTF	TGCGCCAGCAGTGAGACTGGGACATCTCGGGGCTACACCTTC
14	TRBD1	TRBV5-1	TRBJ2-1	CASSLWTGGNEQFF	TGCGCCAGCAGCCTATGGACAGGGGGCAATGAGCAGTTCTTC
15	TRBD1	TRBV19	TRBJ1-1	CASTKLTGADTEAFF	TGTGCCAGTACCAAACTCACAGGGGCCGACACTGAAGCTTTCTTT
15	TRBD2	TRBV10-3	TRBJ2-7	CAISESAGGSYEQYF	TGTGCCATCAGTGAGTCGGCGGGGGGTTCCTACGAGCAGTACTTC
14	-	TRBV28	TRBJ2-1	CASIRGEWANEQFF	TGTGCCAGCATCAGGGGGGAGTGGGCGAATGAGCAGTTCTTC
15	-	TRBV27	TRBJ2-1	CASSLWPNSYNEQFF	TGTGCCAGCAGTTTATGGCCCAACTCCTACAATGAGCAGTTCTTC
14	TRBD1	TRBV9	TRBJ2-7	CASSVRGTAYEQYF	TGTGCCAGCAGCGTAAGGGGGACAGCCTACGAGCAGTACTTC
13	-	TRBV7-2	TRBJ2-2	CASSSLITGELFF	TGTGCCAGCAGCAGCTTAATCACCGGGGAGCTGTTTTTT
14	-	TRBV7-2	TRBJ2-1	CASSFSPSRDEQFF	TGTGCCAGCAGCTTTTCACCCAGCAGGGATGAGCAGTTCTTC
15	-	TRBV6-6	TRBJ1-1	CASSYSGGDATEAFF	TGTGCCAGCAGTTACTCAGGAGGGGACGCGACTGAAGCTTTCTTT
16	TRBD1	TRBV11-2	TRBJ1-1	CASSLGATGVRTEAFF	TGTGCCAGCAGCTTAGGGGCCACAGGGGTGCGCACTGAAGCTTTCTTT
12	-	TRBV10-3	TRBJ1-1	CAIRRENTEAFF	TGTGCCATCCGCAGGGAGAACACTGAAGCTTTCTTT
15	-	TRBV9	TRBJ2-7	CASSVHEVPVYEQYF	TGTGCCAGCAGCGTACATGAGGTCCCCGTCTACGAGCAGTACTTC
20	TRBD1	TRBV2	TRBJ2-4	CASSVPRTGSGGRAKNIQYF	TGTGCCAGCAGCGTACCTCGGACAGGGTCCGGAGGGAGGGCCAAAAACATTCAGTACTTC
13	-	TRBV13	TRBJ1-5	CASSLWGVQPQHF	TGTGCCAGCAGCTTATGGGGAGTTCAGCCCCAGCATTTT